This TCR beta chain is drawn from a study of cytomegalovirus exposure and HLA in healthy donors. On this clone itself: Its target is not known.

A multiplex PCR was run with 60 Vbeta primers and 13 Jbeta primers. Method: immunoSEQ multiplex PCR; TCRdb's copy keeps in-frame clones and lacks some. In the table there are approximately 220,000 clones, more than 80% of which are singletons. Study outcomes and limitations: TCR beta chains numbering about 160 were designated cytomegalovirus-associated. Among immune exposure information, only CMV serostatus was available. HLA alleles showed associations with some 15,000 TCR beta sequences in a later analysis, at a 0.05 false discovery rate. While the bulk of TCR sequences proved rare, some public TCRs turned up in many donors.

This CDR3 is built from 14 residues. Germline values: CDR1 SEHNR, CDR2 FQNEAQ (reference sequence). V was trimmed by 5 bases and J by 5 bases, leaving 15 bases between them. Sequences were obtained from PBMCs. V is TRBV7-9 and J is TRBJ1-2; the D is unclear. The clonotype was recovered from a man aged 25-45 years in good health and CMV-seronegative. CDR3 in amino acids: CASSDVGRDYGYTF. The CDR3 coding sequence is TGTGCCAGCAGCGACGTAGGGAGGGATTATGGCTACACCTTC.